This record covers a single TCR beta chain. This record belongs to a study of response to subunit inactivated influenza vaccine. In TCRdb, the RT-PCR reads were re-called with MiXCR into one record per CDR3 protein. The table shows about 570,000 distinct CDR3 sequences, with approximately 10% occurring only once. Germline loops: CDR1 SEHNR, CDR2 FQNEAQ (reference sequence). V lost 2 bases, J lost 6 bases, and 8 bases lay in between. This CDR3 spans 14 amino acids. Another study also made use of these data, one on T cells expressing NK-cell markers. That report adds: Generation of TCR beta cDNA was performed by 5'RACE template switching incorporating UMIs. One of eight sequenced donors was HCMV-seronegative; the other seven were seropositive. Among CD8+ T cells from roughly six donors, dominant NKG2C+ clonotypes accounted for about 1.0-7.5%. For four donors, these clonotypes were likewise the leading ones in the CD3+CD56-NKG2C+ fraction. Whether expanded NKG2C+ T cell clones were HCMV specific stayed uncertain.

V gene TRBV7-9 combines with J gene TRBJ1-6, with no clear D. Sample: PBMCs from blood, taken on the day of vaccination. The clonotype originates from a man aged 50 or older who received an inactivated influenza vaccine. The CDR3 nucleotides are TGTGCCAGCAGCTTAAGGTCAGCTAATTCACCCCTCCACTTT. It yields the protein CASSLRSANSPLHF.